The clone carrying this T cell receptor (beta chain) was seen just once. These data originate in a study of cytomegalovirus exposure and HLA in healthy donors. V dropped 5 bases and J dropped 8; count of bases not matched to a gene: 9. The CDR3 contains 16 residues. CDR1 is PRHDT and CDR2 is FYEKMQ in the germline V gene (reference sequence). The PCR ran on 60 Vbeta and 13 Jbeta primers. The method was immunoSEQ multiplex PCR; TCRdb's version includes in-frame clones alone and lacks a portion of them. The sample shows roughly 230,000 clones, around 90% of them seen only once. The sequencing input was PBMCs. V is TRBV13 and J is TRBJ1-4; 12 bases are a match to TRBD1. The clonotype comes from a girl aged 2 to 10 in good health and CMV-seronegative. Here the CDR3 DNA reads TGTGCCAGCAGCCCTAATCCCGGGACAGGGGGCGAAAAACTGTTTTTT. As protein: CASSPNPGTGGEKLFF. Looking up the rest from reference TRBV13 and TRBJ1-4 gives the full variable domain: AAGVIQSPRHLIKEKRETATLKCYPIPRHDTVYWYQQGPGQDPQFLISFYEKMQSDKGSIPDRFSAQQFSDYHSELNMSSLELGDSALYFCASSPNPGTGGEKLFFGSGTQLSVL.